The 20 T cell receptor beta chains in this list originate from one sample, sequenced in a study of CD8+ T cells in alopecia areata. Investigators isolated RNA and reverse transcribed it into cDNA to act as the sequencing template. The assay was immunoSEQ multiplex PCR, and TCRdb's table has in-frame clones only and misses some. This table holds about 120,000 clones, about 50% found once. Sequencing was carried out using NKG2D-low CD8+ T cells sorted from blood. The source is a human donor with alopecia areata.

The V and J genes are TRBV28 and TRBJ2-5, with D possibly being TRBD2 (6 bases). This CDR3 comprises 13 residues. Germline V CDR1 and CDR2: MDHEN, SYDVKM. The germline V and J ends were trimmed by 3 bases and 3 bases, with 8 bases remaining between them. The CDR3 DNA reads TGTGCCAGCAGTTTGATAGCGGAAGAGACCCAGTACTTC. As protein: CASSLIAEETQYF.

This clone was detected only a few times. This chain uses TRBV29-1 with TRBJ1-1; unclear D gene. CDR3 length equals 14 residues. Germline CDR1 and CDR2: SQVTM and ANQGSEA. With 4 bases removed from V and 1 base from J, the gap between germline ends came to 13 bases. In nucleotides, the CDR3 is TGCAGCGTTGCTGGGATCGGCGGGAACACTGAAGCTTTCTTT. Translated, it gives CSVAGIGGNTEAFF. The complete variable domain, with remaining parts taken from reference TRBV29-1 and TRBJ1-1, reads SAVISQKPSRDICQRGTSLTIQCQVDSQVTMMFWYRQQPGQSLTLIATANQGSEATYESGFVIDKFPISRPNLTFSTLTVSNMSPEDSSIYLCSVAGIGGNTEAFFGQGTRLTVV.

V usage is TRBV29-1 and J usage is TRBJ2-7, with D tentatively TRBD1 (6 bases). V gave up 4 bases and J gave up 1 base, with 11 bases separating them. CDR3 size: 13 residues. Per germline, CDR1 SQVTM and CDR2 ANQGSEA. The CDR3 bases are TGCAGCGTTGGGGCCGGGACATCCTACGAGCAGTACTTC. Its translation: CSVGAGTSYEQYF.

The chain employs TRBV30 and TRBJ1-2; no firm D call. Per germline, CDR1 GTSNPN and CDR2 SVGIG (reference sequence). V dropped 3 bases and J dropped 4 bases, with 3 bases sitting between them. The CDR3 has 10 residues. CDR3 residues: CAWRTYGYTF. Here the CDR3 DNA reads TGTGCCTGGAGAACCTATGGCTACACCTTC. The variable domain in full, with the rest retrieved from reference TRBV30 and TRBJ1-2, is SQTIHQWPATLVQPVGSPLSLECTVEGTSNPNLYWYRQAAGRGLQLLFYSVGIGQISSEVPQNLSASRPQDRQFILSSKKLLLSDSGFYLCAWRTYGYTFGSGTRLTVV.

This clone has only one observation. V usage is TRBV29-1 and J usage is TRBJ1-2; no firm D call. Germline-derived CDR1 and CDR2 are SQVTM and ANQGSEA. The V end lost 0 bases, the J end lost 3 bases, and 8 bases lay between the germline ends. The CDR3 runs 13 residues. CDR3 loop: CSVEDLRDYGYTF. The CDR3 DNA follows: TGCAGCGTTGAAGATCTGAGGGACTATGGCTACACCTTC.

This chain uses TRBV29-1 with TRBJ2-3, with D possibly matching TRBD2 (6 bases). In germline, CDR1 is SQVTM, CDR2 ANQGSEA. CDR3 length: 14 amino acids. V was pared by 4 bases and J by 1 base, with 12 bases between. The CDR3 DNA sequence: TGCAGCGTTGTTGGGGGGAGTCGCACAGATACGCAGTATTTT. Protein: CSVVGGSRTDTQYF.

This chain links TRBV5-6 with TRBJ2-5; D remains ambiguous. The CDR3 length is 12 residues. Germline V gene lookup returns CDR1 SGHDT and CDR2 YYEEEE. Trimming left V 4 bases short and J 0 bases short, with 4 bases between. In DNA form, the CDR3 reads TGTGCCAGCAGCCCAAACCAAGAGACCCAGTACTTC. This sequence encodes CASSPNQETQYF.

There are a few counts of this clone. V usage is TRBV5-1 and J usage is TRBJ2-5; 8 positions agree with TRBD1. Looked up from germline, CDR1 is SGHRS and CDR2 is YFSETQ. CDR3 length equals 14 residues. Losses at the gene ends were 3 bases for V and 7 bases for J; bases not matched to a gene: 8. CDR3 residues: CASSSGQGVATQYF. Written as DNA, the CDR3 is TGCGCCAGCAGCTCCGGACAGGGAGTTGCGACCCAGTACTTC.

The chain couples TRBV5-4 to TRBJ2-7; 8 bases map to TRBD2. Trimming took 4 bases from V and 3 from J; bases not matched to a gene: 6. CDR3 length equals 14 residues. Germline values: CDR1 SGHNT, CDR2 YYREEE (reference sequence). The CDR3 region has the DNA TGTGCCAGCAGCCCTCGGGGGGGCGACTACGAGCAGTACTTC. This codes for CASSPRGGDYEQYF.

The V gene is TRBV29-1, the J gene TRBJ2-1; the D gene could be TRBD1 or TRBD2 (5 bases each). CDR3 length: 13 amino acids. Trimming took 8 bases from V and 4 from J, leaving 15 bases between them. Germline CDR1 and CDR2: SQVTM and ANQGSEA. This chain's CDR3 is CSQGTTAYNEQFF. CDR3 nucleotide sequence: TGCAGCCAAGGGACGACAGCATACAATGAGCAGTTCTTC.

The gene calls are TRBV5-1 and TRBJ2-3, with D possibly matching TRBD2 (7 bases). V dropped 4 bases and J dropped 1 base, with 19 bases sitting between them. Germline V gene data show CDR1 as SGHRS and CDR2 as YFSETQ. The length of the CDR3 is 17 residues. This CDR3 reads CASSASQGGEGTDTQYF. CDR3 nucleotides: TGCGCCAGCAGCGCCTCACAGGGAGGGGAGGGCACAGATACGCAGTATTTT.

The rearrangement links TRBV29-1 to TRBJ2-5, with D perhaps TRBD2 (5 bases). Germline CDR1 and CDR2: SQVTM and ANQGSEA. The CDR3 runs 13 residues. The ends were cut back, 3 bases at V and 6 bases at J, with 14 bases in the middle. CDR3 amino acids: CSVDGVTGKTQYF. In nucleotides, the CDR3 is TGCAGCGTTGACGGGGTAACTGGAAAGACCCAGTACTTC.

The V gene is TRBV29-1, the J gene TRBJ2-3; 9 bases are shared with TRBD1. The ends lost 6 bases at V and 4 bases at J; junction bases unmatched: 5. Germline V lookup: CDR1 SQVTM, CDR2 ANQGSEA. The CDR3 consists of 13 residues. The CDR3 bases are TGCAGCGTAGGGGACAGGGAGGCAGATACGCAGTATTTT. This encodes CSVGDREADTQYF.

This clone showed up just a few times. Other DNA sequences of this sample code for an identical CDR3. This chain joins TRBV27 and TRBJ2-2, with D uncertain. Trimming took off 5 bases at V and 2 bases at J, with 0 bases between the two ends. The CDR3 runs to 11 residues. Germline-derived CDR1 and CDR2 are MNHEY and SMNVEV (reference sequence). The CDR3 loop is CASSNTGELFF. In DNA, the CDR3 is TGTGCCAGCAGTAACACCGGGGAGCTGTTTTTT.

This chain links TRBV21-1 with TRBJ2-2; the table gives TRBD1 as D, unverified against the DNA. TRBV21-1 is a listed pseudogene. The CDR3 length is 16 residues. The CDR3 here is CASADLGTTNTGELFF. DNA of the CDR3: TGTGCCAGCGCTGATTTGGGGACAACGAACACCGGGGAGCTGTTTTTT.

This clone was seen only a few times. The same CDR3 arises from other DNA sequences in this sample as well. The V and J genes are TRBV29-1 and TRBJ2-2; D is ambiguous. This CDR3 spans 12 amino acids. The V and J ends lost 1 base and 6 bases respectively, with 6 bases between them. CDR1 and CDR2 from the germline V gene are SQVTM and ANQGSEA. CDR3 sequence reads: CSVEGVAGELFF. DNA for the CDR3: TGCAGCGTTGAAGGCGTGGCCGGGGAGCTGTTTTTT.

This clone was observed a few times. The rearrangement uses TRBV18 and TRBJ2-5, with 8 bases fitting TRBD2. With V trimmed by 4 bases and J by 5 bases, 6 bases remained unmatched. The germline V gene has CDR1 KGHSH and CDR2 LQKENI. The CDR3 totals 14 residues. The CDR3: CASSRTSIGETQYF. DNA for the CDR3: TGTGCCAGCTCACGGACTAGCATCGGGGAGACCCAGTACTTC.

The chain has TRBV7-6 and TRBJ2-3; D is ambiguous. The CDR3 is 15 amino acids. The V and J ends lost 1 base and 4 bases respectively, with 12 bases between them. In germline, CDR1 is SGHVS, CDR2 FNYEAQ. This CDR3 reads CASSLGDSHADTQYF. The DNA of the CDR3 is TGTGCCAGCAGCTTAGGAGACTCACACGCAGATACGCAGTATTTT.

The CDR3 spells CASSLTGTRTPDEQFF. CDR3 nucleotide sequence: TGTGCCAGCAGTCTGACCGGGACTAGGACGCCAGATGAGCAGTTCTTC. The chain uses TRBV27 and TRBJ2-1; 8 bases fit TRBD2. This CDR3 has 16 amino acids. V lost 5 bases, J lost 8 bases, and 14 bases stayed unmatched. CDR1 MNHEY and CDR2 SMNVEV come from the germline V gene (reference sequence).

This CDR3 reads CASSLGTGYGYTF. CDR3 sequence (DNA): TGTGCCAGCAGCTTAGGGACAGGGTATGGCTACACCTTC. The V call is TRBV7-9, the J call TRBJ1-2, with 8 bases identical to TRBD1. Germline V gene lookup returns CDR1 SEHNR and CDR2 FQNEAQ (reference sequence). The CDR3 is 13 amino acids. Trimming took 1 base from V and 5 from J; bases not matched to a gene: 0.